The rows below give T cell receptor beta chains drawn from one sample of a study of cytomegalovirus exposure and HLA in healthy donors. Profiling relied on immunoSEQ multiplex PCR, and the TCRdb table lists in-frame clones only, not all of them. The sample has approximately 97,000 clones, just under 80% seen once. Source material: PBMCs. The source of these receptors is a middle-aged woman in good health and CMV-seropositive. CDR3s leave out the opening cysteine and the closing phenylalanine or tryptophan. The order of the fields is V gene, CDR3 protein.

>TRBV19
ASSTSGSINEQY
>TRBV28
ASSIRPRTAGNTIY
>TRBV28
ASREGPNTGELF
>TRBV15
ATLSGGTQY
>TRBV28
ASSLAGSYDTQY
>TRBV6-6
ASSPSRGADTQY
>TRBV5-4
ASSIGTSGRSEQY
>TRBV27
ASSLERDGNNEQF
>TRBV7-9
ATRDSGDTQY
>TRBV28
ASSYRRNYGYT
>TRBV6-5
ASSYAGTALGETQY
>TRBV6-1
ASSESSGQGGEKLF
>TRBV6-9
ASIRQGASATNEKLF
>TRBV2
ASSDEGLSSNEQF
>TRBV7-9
ASSQLSGAGGEAF
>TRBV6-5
ASSHRDGDNSPLH